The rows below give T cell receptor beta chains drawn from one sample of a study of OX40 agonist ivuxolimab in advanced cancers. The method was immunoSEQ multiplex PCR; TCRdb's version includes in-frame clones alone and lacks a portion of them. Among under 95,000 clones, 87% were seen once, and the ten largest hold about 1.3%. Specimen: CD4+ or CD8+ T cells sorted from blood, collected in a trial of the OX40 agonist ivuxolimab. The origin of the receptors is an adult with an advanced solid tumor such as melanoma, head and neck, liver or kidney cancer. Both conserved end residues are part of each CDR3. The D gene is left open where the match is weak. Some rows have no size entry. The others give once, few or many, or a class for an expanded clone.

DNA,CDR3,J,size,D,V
TGTGCCAGCAGCTTAATGGGAGAAGCTTTCTTT,CASSLMGEAFF,TRBJ1-1,-,-,TRBV5-8
TGTGCCAGTAGTATCCAGGGTGGGTATAGCAATCAGCCCCAGCATTTT,CASSIQGGYSNQPQHF,TRBJ1-5,-,-,TRBV19
TGTGCCAGCTCCGAAACCGGGACAGGGAACTACGAGCAGTACTTC,CASSETGTGNYEQYF,TRBJ2-7,-,TRBD1,TRBV6-1
TGTGCCAGCAGCCCCCTGGTGGGCGGCGGGAGTCAGCCCCAGCATTTT,CASSPLVGGGSQPQHF,TRBJ1-5,once,-,TRBV7-9
TGTGCCAGCAGCTTTGGTGCATCCCGGGGGTACAATGAGCAGTTCTTC,CASSFGASRGYNEQFF,TRBJ2-1,-,-,TRBV11-3
TGTGCCTGGAGTGTAGGGTTCAGGGGGGATCAGCCCCAGCATTTT,CAWSVGFRGDQPQHF,TRBJ1-5,-,TRBD1,TRBV30
TGTGCCAGCAGCCGGACTAGCGGGTTTGGGGGAAACATTCAGTACTTC,CASSRTSGFGGNIQYF,TRBJ2-4,-,TRBD2,TRBV27
TGCGCCAGCAGCCCCGGGACAGGGGGGTTAAATGAGCAGTTCTTC,CASSPGTGGLNEQFF,TRBJ2-1,once,TRBD1,TRBV10-1
TGTGCCAGCAGCGTAGCACAGGGGGCCGATGAGCAGTTCTTC,CASSVAQGADEQFF,TRBJ2-1,-,TRBD1,TRBV9
TGTGCCAGCAGAGAGGACAGGGATTATAATGAAAAACTGTTTTTT,CASREDRDYNEKLFF,TRBJ1-4,-,TRBD1,TRBV2
TGTGCCAGCAGATCGGGACAGGGTAGCGAGCAGTACTTC,CASRSGQGSEQYF,TRBJ2-7,-,TRBD1,TRBV11-3
TGTGCCAGCAGGGGGCGGCGCGAGCAGTACTTC,CASRGRREQYF,TRBJ2-7,-,-,TRBV2
TGTGCCACCTACGACAGGGTAAGCGAGCAGTACTTC,CATYDRVSEQYF,TRBJ2-7,once,TRBD1,TRBV28
TGCGCCAGCAGTGCCGACCAGGCAAAGGCTTTCTTT,CASSADQAKAFF,TRBJ1-1,-,-,TRBV23-1
TGTGCCAGCAGCTTGATGGGGGGGAGCTACGAGCAGTACTTC,CASSLMGGSYEQYF,TRBJ2-7,-,TRBD2,TRBV7-3
TGTGCCAGCAGATTACGGGCGGAGACTAACTATGGCTACACCTTC,CASRLRAETNYGYTF,TRBJ1-2,-,-,TRBV27
TGTGCCAGTAGTATCAGAAACACCATATATTTT,CASSIRNTIYF,TRBJ1-3,-,-,TRBV19
TGTGCCAGCAGCCCCGACTGGAGGAGAGGGCAGTACTTC,CASSPDWRRGQYF,TRBJ2-7,-,-,TRBV7-2
TGTGCCAGCAGTGAACTTCACAATGAGCAGTTCTTC,CASSELHNEQFF,TRBJ2-1,-,-,TRBV2
TGTGCCTGGAGCCGAGACTTTAGCGGGAGGGCAATCGAGCAGTACTTC,CAWSRDFSGRAIEQYF,TRBJ2-7,-,TRBD2,TRBV30
TGCGCCAGCAGTCCAGGGCCTGGAGAAAAACTGTTTTTT,CASSPGPGEKLFF,TRBJ1-4,many,-,TRBV10-1
TGTGCCAGCAGGGGGGACAGGCTCACAGATACGCAGTATTTT,CASRGDRLTDTQYF,TRBJ2-3,-,TRBD1,TRBV27
TGTGCCAGTAGTACATCGTTATTTCAGAGGGCCAATCAGCCCCAGCATTTT,CASSTSLFQRANQPQHF,TRBJ1-5,-,-,TRBV19